The next 3 T cell receptor beta chains were all read from a single sample in a study of T cell responses to AZD1222 COVID-19 vaccine. Sequenced by immunoSEQ multiplex PCR; TCRdb stores in-frame clones only, minus some. The table includes more than 150,000 clones, 94% detected once. Here the sequenced sample was peripheral blood, taken 28 days after the second AZD1222 dose. Receptors were obtained from an adult who received the AZD1222 COVID-19 vaccine.

The chain combines TRBV24-1 with TRBJ2-2; 8 bases are shared with TRBD2. CDR3 length: 17 residues. Trimming at V came to 3 bases and at J to 4 bases, leaving 9 bases not matched to a gene. CDR1 is KGHDR, CDR2 SFDVKD, per germline. The CDR3, as DNA: TGTGCCACCAGTGATCCAGGGGCGGGAGGACCCACCGGGGAGCTGTTTTTT. This codes for CATSDPGAGGPTGELFF.

Many counts were recorded for this clone. The rearrangement links TRBV7-3 to TRBJ2-5, with TRBD1 identical over 9 bases. The CDR3 is 15 residues long. J was trimmed by 2 bases and V by 2 bases; bases with no gene match: 3. Germline CDR1 and CDR2: SGHTA and FQGTGA. The CDR3 sequence is CASSLGTGPQETQYF. Written as DNA, the CDR3 is TGTGCCAGCAGCTTAGGGACAGGGCCTCAAGAGACCCAGTACTTC.

The rearrangement uses TRBV10-3 and TRBJ1-2, with D unclear. The V gene lost 1 base and the J gene lost 4 bases, with 19 bases spanning the gap. Per the germline V gene, CDR1 is ENHRY and CDR2 is SYGVKD. The CDR3 covers 17 residues. CDR3 coding DNA: TGTGCCATCAGTGAGTTTGGTTCGGTGAACAGTTTCTATGGCTACACCTTC. This translates into CAISEFGSVNSFYGYTF.